Listed below are T cell receptor beta chains from one sample, sequenced in a study of T-cell reconstitution after alpha-beta-depleted transplantation in children. Using its own MiXCR run on the PCR reads, TCRdb lists one record per CDR3 protein. The sample has 130,000 to 150,000 distinct CDR3 sequences, around 8.5% seen once. Source: PBMCs, mostly from graft donor cells, taken 180 days after TCRalphabeta/CD19-depleted stem cell transplant. These receptors came from a female patient aged 2-15 years who had a stem cell transplant for congenital amegakaryocytic thrombocytopenia, so the T cells may come from the graft donor. The CDR3 runs from the conserved cysteine through the conserved F or W. D genes are given only for firm matches. Rows give clone size only sometimes, using once, few, many, or a class for an expanded clone.

many,TRBD1,TRBJ2-5,TRBV5-1,TGCGCCAGCAGCTTGACAGGGGGCAGAGAGACCCAGTACTTC,CASSLTGGRETQYF
few,TRBD1,TRBJ1-5,TRBV10-3,TGTGCCATCAGTGAAGTGGGACAGAGCAATCAGCCCCAGCATTTT,CAISEVGQSNQPQHF
few,-,TRBJ2-1,TRBV6-2/TRBV6-3,TGTGCCAGCAGCCAGGGACGGGAGCAGTTCTTC,CASSQGREQFF
many,TRBD2,TRBJ2-1,TRBV12-3/TRBV12-4,TGTGCCAGCATGAGCGGGAGTGAGCAGTTCTTC,CASMSGSEQFF
few,TRBD1,TRBJ2-2,TRBV5-1,TGCGCCAGCAGCCCTCTGGTGACAGGGGACACCGGGGAGCTGTTTTTT,CASSPLVTGDTGELFF
many,-,TRBJ2-5,TRBV10-3,TGTGCCATCAGTGAGGATGTACGGGGGGAGACCCAGTACTTC,CAISEDVRGETQYF
-,-,TRBJ2-6,TRBV28,TGTGCCAGCAGCTATCCAAGCTCTGGGGCCAACGGCCTGACTTTC,CASSYPSSGANGLTF
-,TRBD1,TRBJ1-5,TRBV2,TGTGCCAGCAGTGACGGGGCAGGGGGCGGACAGCCCCAGCATTTT,CASSDGAGGGQPQHF
many,-,TRBJ2-5,TRBV2,TGTGCCAGCGCACTTAGTTTGAGTCAAGAGACCCAGTACTTC,CASALSLSQETQYF
many,-,TRBJ2-2,TRBV10-3,TGTGCCATCAGCGCAGGGTGGGGCGGGGAGCTGTTTTTT,CAISAGWGGELFF
few,-,TRBJ1-3,TRBV5-1,TGCGCCAGCAGCAAAATTACGGGACACTCTGGAAACACCATATATTTT,CASSKITGHSGNTIYF
many,-,TRBJ2-7,TRBV29-1,TGCAGCGTTCTGACCCTCGGGAGAACCTACGAGCAGTACTTC,CSVLTLGRTYEQYF
many,-,TRBJ1-2,TRBV7-9,TGTGCCAGCAGCGGGACTCCGCTACGCGGCTACACCTTC,CASSGTPLRGYTF
few,TRBD1,TRBJ2-6,TRBV19,TGTGCCAGTGAGGACAGGTCGGCTGGGGCCAACGTCCTGACTTTC,CASEDRSAGANVLTF
-,TRBD1,TRBJ2-1,TRBV7-2,TGTGCCAGCAGCCGGGACAGGGGAAAGGGCAATGAGCAGTTCTTC,CASSRDRGKGNEQFF
many,-,TRBJ2-2,TRBV29-1,TGCAGCGTTGGCCCCAGGGGTACCGGGGAGCTGTTTTTT,CSVGPRGTGELFF
many,TRBD2,TRBJ2-2,TRBV9,TGTGCCAGCAGCCCGGTCCGAGGACTAGCGGGCTTATTGAACACCGGGGAGCTGTTTTTT,CASSPVRGLAGLLNTGELFF
many,TRBD2,TRBJ2-7,TRBV20-1,TGCAGTGCTCGACTAGCGCCTAGGGACGAGCAGTACTTC,CSARLAPRDEQYF
many,-,TRBJ1-5,TRBV20-1,TGCAGTGCTAGTCTAGGTTGGCAACCCCAGCATTTT,CSASLGWQPQHF
-,-,TRBJ1-4,TRBV30,TGTGCCTGGACGGGGCAGAATAATGAAAAACTGTTTTTT,CAWTGQNNEKLFF
many,TRBD1,TRBJ2-7,TRBV20-1,TGCAGTGCTTTGGAATCAAACAGGGGGTCCTACGAGCAGTACTTC,CSALESNRGSYEQYF
many,-,TRBJ2-5,TRBV7-2,TGTGCCAGCAGCTTAGACCCGCAAGAGACCCAGTACTTC,CASSLDPQETQYF